This TCR beta chain was identified during a study of T cell responses to AZD1222 COVID-19 vaccine. Findings of the study overall: Repertoire sampling was restricted to post-peak T cell response timepoints. A rise in Spike-specific TCR breadth and depth followed two AZD1222 doses. White British ancestry dominated among donors, who included more females, and clonal diversity was possibly underestimated.

This clone appeared a single time. Its antigen remains unknown. From germline, CDR1 is MNHEY and CDR2 SVGAGI. The CDR3 extends over 13 amino acids. V was clipped by 6 bases and J by 8 bases, with 13 bases between them. The assay was immunoSEQ multiplex PCR, and TCRdb's table has in-frame clones only and misses some. The sample comprises about 140,000 clones, roughly 88% of which are singletons, and around 3.5% rests with the top ten. This chain connects TRBV6-5 to TRBJ2-2; maybe TRBD2 (6 bases). This TCR was sampled from an adult in good health. The sample consisted of peripheral blood, taken on day 0 of AZD1222 vaccination. The CDR3 coding sequence is TGTGCCAGCAGCCGCCCCGGGGGTGGGGAGCTGTTTTTT. Translation: CASSRPGGGELFF.